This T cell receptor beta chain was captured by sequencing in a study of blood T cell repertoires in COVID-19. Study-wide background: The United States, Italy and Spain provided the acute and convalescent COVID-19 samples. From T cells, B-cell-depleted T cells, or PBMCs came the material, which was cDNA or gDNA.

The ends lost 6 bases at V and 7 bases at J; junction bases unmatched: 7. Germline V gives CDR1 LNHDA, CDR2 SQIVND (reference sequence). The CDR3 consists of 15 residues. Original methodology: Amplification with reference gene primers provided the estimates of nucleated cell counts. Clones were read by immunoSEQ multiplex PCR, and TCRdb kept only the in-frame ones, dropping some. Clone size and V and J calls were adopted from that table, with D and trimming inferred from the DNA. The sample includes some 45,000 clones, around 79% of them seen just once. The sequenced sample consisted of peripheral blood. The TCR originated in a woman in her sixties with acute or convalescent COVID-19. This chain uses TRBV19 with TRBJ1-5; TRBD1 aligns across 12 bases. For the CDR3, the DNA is TGTGCCAGTAGCCACGGGACAGGGGGCGGGCAGCCCCAGCATTTT. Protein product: CASSHGTGGGQPQHF.